The present TCR beta chain was sequenced within a study of beta chain features in type 1 diabetes. Study-level results: VDJ junctions sequenced from type 1 diabetes patients showed fewer insertions and more deletions. Patients and controls would be equally affected if PCR favored shorter templates.

Germline V lookup: CDR1 LNHDA, CDR2 SQIVND (reference sequence). This CDR3 region has 13 residues. Between the trimmed V and J ends, which lost 11 bases and 4 bases, there was a span of 17 bases. Comments on this clone: Its antigen is still unknown.

Of the isolated RNA, all was reverse transcribed, and so the sequenced material was expressed TCRB transcripts. The average read count of naive, central memory and regulatory T cell samples was around 3.8 million. Measured with immunoSEQ multiplex PCR; TCRdb has only the in-frame clones, and not every one. Found here are about 410,000 clones, 11% to 15% of them singletons; the top ten hold around 0.035%. The material sequenced was naive CD4+ T cells from blood. This TCR was recovered from a man aged 25 to 45 in good health. The genes are TRBV19 and TRBJ2-5, with a tentative D call TRBD2 (6 bases). As DNA, the CDR3 is TGTGCCTCGGGCGGGGTGCGGGGAGAGACCCAGTACTTC. Translating it yields CASGGVRGETQYF.